The TCR beta chain under discussion was sequenced for a study of T cell responses to AZD1222 COVID-19 vaccine. Study-level information: Second doses that came at about 4 or about 12 weeks were put together.

This table comes from immunoSEQ multiplex PCR, and its TCRdb copy is limited to in-frame clones, with some not included. This sample has roughly 170,000 clones, with just over 90% found just once. V shed 5 bases and J 7 bases; nucleotides not matched to a gene: 6. Germline CDR1 reads SGHNT; CDR2 reads YENEEA. The CDR3 length is 13 residues. The sample consisted of peripheral blood, taken on day 0 of AZD1222 vaccination. This sequence joins TRBV11-3 and TRBJ1-1, with 8 nucleotides matching TRBD1. The clonotype originates from an adult in good health. The CDR3 spells CASSTRDRSEAFF. DNA of the CDR3: TGTGCCAGCAGCACCCGGGACAGGAGTGAAGCTTTCTTT.